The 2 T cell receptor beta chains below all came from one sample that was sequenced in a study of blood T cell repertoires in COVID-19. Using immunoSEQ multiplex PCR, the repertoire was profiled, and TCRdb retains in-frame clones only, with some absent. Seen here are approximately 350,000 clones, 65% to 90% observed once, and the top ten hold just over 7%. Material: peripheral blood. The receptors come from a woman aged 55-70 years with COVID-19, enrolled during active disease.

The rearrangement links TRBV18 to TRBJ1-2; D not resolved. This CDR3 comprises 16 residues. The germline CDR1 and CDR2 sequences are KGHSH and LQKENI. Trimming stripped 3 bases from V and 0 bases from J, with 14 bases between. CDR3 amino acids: CASSPRTGGANYGYTF. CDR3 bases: TGTGCCAGCTCACCCCGCACGGGCGGGGCTAACTATGGCTACACCTTC. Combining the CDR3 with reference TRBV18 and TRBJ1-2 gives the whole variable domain NAGVMQNPRHLVRRRGQEARLRCSPMKGHSHVYWYRQLPEEGLKFMVYLQKENIIDESGMPKERFSAEFPKEGPSILRIQQVVRGDSAAYFCASSPRTGGANYGYTFGSGTRLTVV.

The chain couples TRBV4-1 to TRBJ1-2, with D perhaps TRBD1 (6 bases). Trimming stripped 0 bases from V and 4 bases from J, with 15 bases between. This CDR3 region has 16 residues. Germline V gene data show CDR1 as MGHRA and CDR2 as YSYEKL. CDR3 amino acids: CASSQDPWTVSYGYTF. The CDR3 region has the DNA TGCGCCAGCAGCCAAGATCCATGGACAGTCTCCTATGGCTACACCTTC.